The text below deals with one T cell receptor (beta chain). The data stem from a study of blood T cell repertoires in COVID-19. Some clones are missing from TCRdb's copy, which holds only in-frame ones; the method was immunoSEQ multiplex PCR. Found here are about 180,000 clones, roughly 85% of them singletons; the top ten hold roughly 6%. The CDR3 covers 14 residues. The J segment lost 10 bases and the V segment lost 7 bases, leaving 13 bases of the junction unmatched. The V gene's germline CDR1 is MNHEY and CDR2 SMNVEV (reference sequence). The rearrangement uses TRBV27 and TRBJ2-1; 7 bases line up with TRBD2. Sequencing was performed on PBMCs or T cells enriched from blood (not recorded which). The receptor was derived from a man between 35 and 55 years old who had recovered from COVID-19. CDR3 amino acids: CASTSRGGVVEQFF. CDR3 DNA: TGTGCCAGCACCTCGCGTGGGGGGGTGGTGGAGCAGTTCTTC.